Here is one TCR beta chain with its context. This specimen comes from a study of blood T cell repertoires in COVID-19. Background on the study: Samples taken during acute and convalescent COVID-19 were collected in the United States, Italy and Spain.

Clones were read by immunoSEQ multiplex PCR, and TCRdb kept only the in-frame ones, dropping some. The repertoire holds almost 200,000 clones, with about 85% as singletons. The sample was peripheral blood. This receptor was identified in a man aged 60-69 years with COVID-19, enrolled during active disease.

The chain's CDR3 is CAWSKKGQNTGELFF. The CDR3 region has the DNA TGTGCCTGGAGTAAAAAGGGACAGAACACCGGGGAGCTGTTTTTT. The V call is TRBV30, the J call TRBJ2-2, with D possibly matching TRBD1 (6 bases). Germline CDR1 is GTSNPN and CDR2 is SVGIG (reference sequence). CDR3 length: 15 amino acids. Trimming took off 2 bases at V and 1 base at J, with 11 bases between the two ends.